The 15 T cell receptor beta chains below all came from one sample that was sequenced in a study of identical twins. TCRdb re-analysed the 5' RACE reads in MiXCR, keeping a single row per CDR3 protein. The sample shows under 900,000 distinct CDR3 sequences, 10% to 15% of them seen only once. Another study also made use of these data, one on yellow fever vaccine responses in identical twins.

The material sequenced was PBMCs. The receptors shown here come from a woman younger than 35 in good health.

This clonotype has just a few counts. The genes are TRBV5-4 and TRBJ2-1; no reliable D call. The length of the CDR3 is 13 residues. Trimming cost V 4 bases and J 9 bases, with 14 bases left between them. The germline gives CDR1 SGHNT, CDR2 YYREEE (reference sequence). The CDR3 nucleotides read TGTGCCAGCAGCCGTATTACCGACGGTGAGCAGTTCTTC. It specifies CASSRITDGEQFF.

The gene calls are TRBV11-2 and TRBJ2-1; 7 bases agree with TRBD2. Germline-derived CDR1 and CDR2 are SGHAT and FQNNGV. The CDR3 loop spans 16 amino acids. V lost 2 bases to trimming and J lost 0 bases; unmatched junction nucleotides: 4. As DNA, the CDR3 is TGTGCCAGCAGCTTAACGGGGACTACCTCCTACAATGAGCAGTTCTTC. Translated, it gives CASSLTGTTSYNEQFF.

The chain is built from TRBV7-9 and TRBJ2-1; 8 nucleotides match TRBD2. CDR1 and CDR2 from the germline V gene are SEHNR and FQNEAQ (reference sequence). Trimming cost V 11 bases and J 6 bases; bases outside gene matches: 15. CDR3 size: 15 residues. CDR3 residues: CAGCLAGGPGNEQFF. The DNA for the CDR3 is TGTGCCGGTTGTCTTGCGGGAGGACCGGGCAATGAGCAGTTCTTC.

The chain uses TRBV15 and TRBJ2-1; 8 nucleotides agree with TRBD2. The CDR3 totals 16 residues. From germline, CDR1 is LNHNV and CDR2 YYDKDF (reference sequence). The ends lost 2 bases at V and 1 base at J; junction bases unmatched: 4. CDR3 sequence: CATSRNRGGSYNEQFF. CDR3 bases: TGTGCCACCAGCAGAAACCGCGGGGGGTCCTACAATGAGCAGTTCTTC.

This clonotype was seen more than once but under ten times. The rearrangement joins TRBV6-4 to TRBJ2-1; D call uncertain. With 4 bases removed from V and 6 bases from J, the gap between germline ends came to 10 bases. The V gene's germline CDR1 is MRHNA and CDR2 SNTAGT. CDR3 size: 13 residues. CDR3 amino acids: CASSVSAANEQFF. Written as DNA, the CDR3 is TGTGCCAGCAGTGTGTCGGCCGCCAATGAGCAGTTCTTC.

The rearrangement joins TRBV6-5 to TRBJ2-2, with D perhaps matching TRBD1 or TRBD2 (6 bases each). Germline V gene data show CDR1 as MNHEY and CDR2 as SVGAGI. The CDR3 spans 18 residues. The V gene lost 2 bases and the J gene lost 5 bases, with 21 bases spanning the gap. Here the CDR3 reads CASSYTQVGGRWTGELFF. Written as DNA, the CDR3 is TGTGCCAGCAGTTACACCCAGGTTGGGGGGCGGTGGACCGGGGAGCTGTTTTTT.

Many counts were recorded for this clonotype. The chain carries TRBV2 and TRBJ1-2; 8 bases line up with TRBD1. Germline V gene data show CDR1 as SNHLY and CDR2 as FYNNEI. J was trimmed by 7 bases and V by 1 base; bases with no gene match: 8. There are 15 residues in the CDR3. CDR3 in amino acids: CASSEVDRGPAGYTF. In DNA, the CDR3 is TGTGCCAGCAGTGAAGTTGACAGGGGCCCTGCTGGCTACACCTTC.

Written as DNA, the CDR3 is TGTGCCAGCAGCCAGGGACAGCTGAATTCACCCCTCCACTTT. Protein sequence: CASSQGQLNSPLHF. The chain employs TRBV3-1 and TRBJ1-6; TRBD1 agrees at 7 bases. Per the germline V gene, CDR1 is LGHDT and CDR2 is YNNKEL (reference sequence). V was clipped by 3 bases and J by 7 bases; unmatched bases: 3. CDR3 length: 14 amino acids.

This clonotype was seen only a few times. The gene calls are TRBV3-1 and TRBJ1-4, with D perhaps matching TRBD1 (5 bases). CDR1 and CDR2 (germline): LGHDT, YNNKEL (reference sequence). CDR3 length: 15 amino acids. V lost 4 bases and J 4 bases, leaving 13 bases between the germline ends. CDR3 nucleotides: TGTGCCAGCAGCCGGTGGGACCCACTTAATGAAAAACTGTTTTTT. As protein: CASSRWDPLNEKLFF.

This chain uses TRBV20-1 with TRBJ2-1, with D tentatively TRBD1 or TRBD2 (6 bases each). Trimming removed 7 bases at V and 0 bases at J, with 22 bases between. Looked up from germline, CDR1 is DFQATT and CDR2 is SNEGSKA (reference sequence). The CDR3 is made up of 17 amino acids. Here the CDR3 reads CSVRRKEKGGSYNEQFF. The DNA of the CDR3 is TGCAGTGTTCGGAGGAAGGAGAAGGGGGGCTCCTACAATGAGCAGTTCTTC.

This clonotype has a count of ten or more. The chain recombines TRBV2 with TRBJ2-1, with 8 positions matching TRBD2. The ends lost 6 bases at V and 4 bases at J; junction bases unmatched: 5. This CDR3 contains 14 residues. Per germline, CDR1 SNHLY and CDR2 FYNNEI. CDR3 in DNA: TGTGCCAGCAGGGCCGGGGGGGCGTACAATGAGCAGTTCTTC. Amino acids: CASRAGGAYNEQFF.

This clonotype was picked up many times. The chain uses TRBV4-1 and TRBJ2-3; D unclear. This CDR3 contains 14 residues. The V end lost 0 bases, the J end lost 2 bases, and 6 bases lay between the germline ends. Germline values: CDR1 MGHRA, CDR2 YSYEKL. CDR3 bases: TGCGCCAGCAGCCAAGAAACTAACACAGATACGCAGTATTTT. It yields the protein CASSQETNTDTQYF.

In this sample, this clonotype turned up a few times. The chain combines TRBV5-1 with TRBJ2-1, with D unclear. V lost 4 bases and J 6 bases, leaving 8 bases between the germline ends. Per the germline V gene, CDR1 is SGHRS and CDR2 is YFSETQ. The CDR3 runs 12 residues. CDR3 DNA sequence: TGCGCCAGCAGCCAGGCTCTCAATGAGCAGTTCTTC. Residues: CASSQALNEQFF.

The V and J genes are TRBV28 and TRBJ2-7, with 7 bases that match TRBD1. This CDR3 is built from 14 residues. V lost 7 bases to trimming and J lost 1 base; unmatched junction nucleotides: 7. Per the germline V gene, CDR1 is MDHEN and CDR2 is SYDVKM. CDR3 sequence: CASNYGTASYEQYF. CDR3 in DNA: TGTGCCAGCAACTACGGGACAGCATCCTACGAGCAGTACTTC. Looking up the rest from reference TRBV28 and TRBJ2-7 gives the full variable domain: DVKVTQSSRYLVKRTGEKVFLECVQDMDHENMFWYRQDPGLGLRLIYFSYDVKMKEKGDIPEGYSVSREKKERFSLILESASTNQTSMYLCASNYGTASYEQYFGPGTRLTVT.

The table lists this clonotype with many counts. The chain joins TRBV10-2 to TRBJ2-5; the D gene is possibly TRBD2 (6 bases). From germline, CDR1 is WSHSY and CDR2 SAAADI. The length of the CDR3 is 12 residues. V was clipped by 3 bases and J by 7 bases, with 9 bases between them. DNA for the CDR3: TGCGCCAGCAGTGAATCCGGGGGGACCCAGTACTTC. It codes for CASSESGGTQYF.